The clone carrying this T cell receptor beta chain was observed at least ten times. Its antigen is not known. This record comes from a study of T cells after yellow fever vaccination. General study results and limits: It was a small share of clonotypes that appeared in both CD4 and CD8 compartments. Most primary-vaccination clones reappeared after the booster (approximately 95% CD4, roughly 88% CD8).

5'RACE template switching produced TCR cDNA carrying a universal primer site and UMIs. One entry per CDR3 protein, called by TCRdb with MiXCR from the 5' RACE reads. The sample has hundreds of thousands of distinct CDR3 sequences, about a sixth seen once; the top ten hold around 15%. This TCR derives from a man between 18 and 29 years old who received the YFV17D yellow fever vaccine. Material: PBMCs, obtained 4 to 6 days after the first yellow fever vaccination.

CDR3 loop: CASSYSGQGSFYGYTF. The CDR3 nucleotides read TGTGCCAGCAGTTACTCGGGGCAGGGTAGTTTCTATGGCTACACCTTC. The chain carries TRBV6-5 and TRBJ1-2; D may be TRBD1 (5 bases). This CDR3 region has 16 residues. Germline CDR1 reads MNHEY; CDR2 reads SVGAGI. Trimming pared 0 bases from V and 4 bases from J, leaving 15 bases between.